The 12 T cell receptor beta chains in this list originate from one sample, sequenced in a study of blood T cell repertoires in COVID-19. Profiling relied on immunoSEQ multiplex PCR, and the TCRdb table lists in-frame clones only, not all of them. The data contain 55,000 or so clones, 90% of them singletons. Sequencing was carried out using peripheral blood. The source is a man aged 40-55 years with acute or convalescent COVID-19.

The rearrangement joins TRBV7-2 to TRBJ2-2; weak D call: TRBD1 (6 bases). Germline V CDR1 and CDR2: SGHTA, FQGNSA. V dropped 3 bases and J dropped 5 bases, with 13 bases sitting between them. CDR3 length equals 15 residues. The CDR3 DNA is TGTGCCAGCAGCTTCAACAGGGTGGGGACCGGGGAGCTGTTTTTT. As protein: CASSFNRVGTGELFF.

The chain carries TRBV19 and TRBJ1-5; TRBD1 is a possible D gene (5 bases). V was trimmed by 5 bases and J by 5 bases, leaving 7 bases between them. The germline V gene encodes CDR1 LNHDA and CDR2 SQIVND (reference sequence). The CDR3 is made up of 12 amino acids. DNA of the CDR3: TGTGCCAGTAGTTCGGGGGATCAGCCCCAGCATTTT. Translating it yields CASSSGDQPQHF.

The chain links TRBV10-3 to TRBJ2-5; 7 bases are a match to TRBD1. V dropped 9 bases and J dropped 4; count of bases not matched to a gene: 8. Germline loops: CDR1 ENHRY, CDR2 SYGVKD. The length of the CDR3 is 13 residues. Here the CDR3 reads CAIKDRAGETQYF. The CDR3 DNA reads TGTGCCATAAAAGACAGGGCTGGAGAGACCCAGTACTTC.

For the CDR3, the DNA is TGCGCCAGCAGCTTGGGGGCTCCGCAGCCGAACACTGAAGCTTTCTTT. Translation gives CASSLGAPQPNTEAFF. V usage is TRBV5-1 and J usage is TRBJ1-1; D is uncertain. Trimming left V 0 bases short and J 1 base short, with 13 bases between. The germline V gene has CDR1 SGHRS and CDR2 YFSETQ. The CDR3 totals 16 residues.

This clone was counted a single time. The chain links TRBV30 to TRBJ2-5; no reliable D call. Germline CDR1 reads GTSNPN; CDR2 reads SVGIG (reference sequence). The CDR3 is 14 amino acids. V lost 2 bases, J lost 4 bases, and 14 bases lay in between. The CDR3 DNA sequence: TGTGCCTGGAGTCCACCCCCCCGCGGAGAGACCCAGTACTTC. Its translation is CAWSPPPRGETQYF.

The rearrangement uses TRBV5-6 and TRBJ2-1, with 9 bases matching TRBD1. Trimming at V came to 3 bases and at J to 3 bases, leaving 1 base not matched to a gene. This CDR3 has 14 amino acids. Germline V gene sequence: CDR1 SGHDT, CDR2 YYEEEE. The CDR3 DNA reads TGTGCCAGCAGCTGGACAGGGGTCTACAATGAGCAGTTCTTC. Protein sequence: CASSWTGVYNEQFF. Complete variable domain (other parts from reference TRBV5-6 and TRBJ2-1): DAGVTQSPTHLIKTRGQQVTLRCSPKSGHDTVSWYQQALGQGPQFIFQYYEEEERQRGNFPDRFSGHQFPNYSSELNVNALLLGDSALYLCASSWTGVYNEQFFGPGTRLTVL.

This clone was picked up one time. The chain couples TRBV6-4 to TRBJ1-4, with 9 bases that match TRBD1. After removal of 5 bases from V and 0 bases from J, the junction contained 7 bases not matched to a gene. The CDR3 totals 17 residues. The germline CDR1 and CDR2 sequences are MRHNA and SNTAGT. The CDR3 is CASSQHRGPPTNEKLFF. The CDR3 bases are TGTGCCAGCAGTCAACACAGGGGGCCACCAACTAATGAAAAACTGTTTTTT.

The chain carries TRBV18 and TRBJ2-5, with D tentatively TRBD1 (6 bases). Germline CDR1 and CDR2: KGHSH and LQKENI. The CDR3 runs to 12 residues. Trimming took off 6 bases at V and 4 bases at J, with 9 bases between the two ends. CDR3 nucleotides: TGTGCCAGCTCCCAGGACAGAGAGACCCAGTACTTC. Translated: CASSQDRETQYF.

The CDR3: CASSLAQGRRNEQFF. The CDR3 DNA reads as TGTGCCAGCAGCTTAGCCCAGGGCCGGAGAAATGAGCAGTTCTTC. The chain employs TRBV7-9 and TRBJ2-1; maybe TRBD1 (5 bases). The CDR3 consists of 15 residues. Germline lookup yields CDR1 SEHNR and CDR2 FQNEAQ (reference sequence). V was trimmed by 0 bases and J by 7 bases, leaving 13 bases between them.

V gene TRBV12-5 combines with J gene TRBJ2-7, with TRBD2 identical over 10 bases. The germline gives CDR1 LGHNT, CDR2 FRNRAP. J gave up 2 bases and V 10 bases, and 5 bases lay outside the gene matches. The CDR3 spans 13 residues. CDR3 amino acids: CATSLAGTYEQYF. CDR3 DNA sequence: TGTGCTACGTCACTAGCGGGGACCTACGAGCAGTACTTC.

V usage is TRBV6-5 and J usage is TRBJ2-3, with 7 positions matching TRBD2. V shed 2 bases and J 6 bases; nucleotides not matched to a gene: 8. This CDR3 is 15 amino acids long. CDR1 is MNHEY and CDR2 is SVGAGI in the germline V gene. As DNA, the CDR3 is TGTGCCAGCAGTTACAGGTGGGAGGGAGCGGATACGCAGTATTTT. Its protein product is CASSYRWEGADTQYF.

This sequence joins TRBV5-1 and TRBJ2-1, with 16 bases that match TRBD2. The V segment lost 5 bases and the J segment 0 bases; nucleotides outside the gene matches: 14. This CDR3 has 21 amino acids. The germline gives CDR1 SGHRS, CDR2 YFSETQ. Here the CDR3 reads CASRGTSGRALGASSYNEQFF. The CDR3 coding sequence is TGCGCCAGCAGAGGGACTAGCGGGAGGGCTTTAGGGGCGAGCTCCTACAATGAGCAGTTCTTC. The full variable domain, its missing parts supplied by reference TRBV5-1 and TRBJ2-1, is KAGVTQTPRYLIKTRGQQVTLSCSPISGHRSVSWYQQTPGQGLQFLFEYFSETQRNKGNFPGRFSGRQFSNSRSEMNVSTLELGDSALYLCASRGTSGRALGASSYNEQFFGPGTRLTVL.